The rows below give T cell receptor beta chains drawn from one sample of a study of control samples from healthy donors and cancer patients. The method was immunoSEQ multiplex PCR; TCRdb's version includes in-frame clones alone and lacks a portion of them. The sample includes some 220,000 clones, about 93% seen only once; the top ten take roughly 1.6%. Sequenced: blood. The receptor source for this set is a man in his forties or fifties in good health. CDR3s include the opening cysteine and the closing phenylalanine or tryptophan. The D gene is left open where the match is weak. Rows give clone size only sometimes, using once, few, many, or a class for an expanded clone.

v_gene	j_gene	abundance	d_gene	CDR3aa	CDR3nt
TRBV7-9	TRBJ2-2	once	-	CASSGTSNTGELFF	TGTGCCAGCAGCGGGACTTCGAACACCGGGGAGCTGTTTTTT
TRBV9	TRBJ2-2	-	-	CASSSNTGELFF	TGTGCCAGCAGCTCCAACACCGGGGAGCTGTTTTTT
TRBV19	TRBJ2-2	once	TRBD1	CASLGGQGTGELFF	TGTGCCAGTCTTGGGGGACAGGGGACCGGGGAGCTGTTTTTT
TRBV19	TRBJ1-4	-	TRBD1	CASSPRDRVREKLFF	TGTGCCAGTAGTCCAAGGGACAGGGTGAGGGAAAAACTGTTTTTT
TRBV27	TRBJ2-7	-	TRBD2	CASSSVGTSWYEQYF	TGTGCCAGCAGTTCCGTTGGGACTAGCTGGTACGAGCAGTACTTC
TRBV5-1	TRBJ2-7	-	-	CASSLETGPYEQYF	TGCGCCAGCAGCTTGGAAACAGGGCCCTACGAGCAGTACTTC
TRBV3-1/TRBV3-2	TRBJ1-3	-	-	CASSQDPGAAGNTIYF	TGTGCCAGCAGCCAAGATCCGGGGGCGGCTGGAAACACCATATATTTT
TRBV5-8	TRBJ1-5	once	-	CASSLVYSGGNQPQHF	TGTGCCAGCAGCTTGGTGTATAGCGGCGGCAATCAGCCCCAGCATTTT
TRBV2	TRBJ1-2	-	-	CASSEGQDYGYTF	TGTGCCAGCAGTGAGGGGCAGGACTATGGCTACACCTTC
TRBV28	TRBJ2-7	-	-	CASSFSGTQPLYEQYF	TGTGCCAGCAGTTTCTCCGGGACACAACCCTTATACGAGCAGTACTTC
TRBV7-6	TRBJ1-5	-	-	CASSPQFNQPQHF	TGTGCCAGCAGCCCACAGTTCAATCAGCCCCAGCATTTT
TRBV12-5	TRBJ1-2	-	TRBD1	CASGQGGYGYTF	TGTGCTAGCGGACAGGGTGGCTATGGCTACACCTTC
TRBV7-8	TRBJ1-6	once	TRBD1	CASSLRSGTGEPRNSPLHF	TGTGCCAGCAGCTTAAGATCTGGGACAGGGGAGCCGCGGAATTCACCCCTCCACTTT
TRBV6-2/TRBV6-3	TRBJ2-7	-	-	CASSYSTDGRKGYEQYF	TGTGCCAGCAGTTACTCGACGGACGGGAGAAAGGGCTACGAGCAGTACTTC
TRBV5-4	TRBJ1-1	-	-	CASSLQTNTEAFF	TGTGCCAGCAGCTTGCAGACGAACACTGAAGCTTTCTTT
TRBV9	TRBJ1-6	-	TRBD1	CASTSRGTGNSPLHF	TGTGCCAGCACCTCCCGGGGGACAGGGAATTCACCCCTCCACTTT
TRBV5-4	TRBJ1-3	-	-	CASSSPGGSSSGNTIYF	TGTGCCAGCAGCTCCCCCGGCGGGAGTTCCTCTGGAAACACCATATATTTT
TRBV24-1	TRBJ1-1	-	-	CATPSGMNTEAFF	TGTGCCACCCCATCAGGAATGAACACTGAAGCTTTCTTT
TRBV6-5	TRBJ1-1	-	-	CASSRQLEQNEAFF	TGTGCCAGCAGTAGACAGCTAGAACAGAATGAAGCTTTCTTT
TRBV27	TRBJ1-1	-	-	CASSLLGGAIEAFF	TGTGCCAGCAGTTTATTAGGGGGAGCGATTGAAGCTTTCTTT
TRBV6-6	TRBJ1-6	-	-	CASSYDSSSYNSPLHF	TGTGCCAGCAGCTACGACAGTAGCTCCTATAATTCACCCCTCCACTTT
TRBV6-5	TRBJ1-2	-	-	CASNAEGQSVGGYTF	TGTGCCAGCAACGCTGAGGGACAATCCGTAGGTGGCTACACCTTC